This TCR beta chain was sequenced during a study of PD-1 blockade in classical Hodgkin lymphoma (dated by TCRdb to the early 2020s). At the level of the whole study: Nivolumab dosing was 3 mg/kg intravenously every 2 weeks, continuing until either disease progression or unacceptable toxicity. A peripheral blood immune signature of response to PD-1 blockade in classical Hodgkin lymphoma was defined using TCR beta sequencing and CyTOF.

The Qiagen DNeasy kit was used to extract genomic DNA from unsorted PBMCs and from the negatively selected CD4+ and CD8+ fractions. TCR beta CDR3 regions were amplified by immunoSEQ multiplex PCR using primers annealing to V and J segments. A synthetic immune receptor repertoire was used to minimize amplification bias, and remaining bias was computationally removed after sequencing. From the authors' description of their analysis: Custom Python scripts were used to quantify repertoire diversity as the Shannon entropy index. Unsorted, CD4+ and CD8+ repertoires were analyzed separately, except in combined analyses where CD4+ and CD8+ sequences were merged in silico. Clonal expansion was defined as at least a 2-fold frequency increase after treatment relative to C1D1, with a pseudocount of 0.5 for undetected baseline clones. Clones with 0 or 1 copy at C1D1 were classified as singleton clones, and clones with 2 or more copies were classified as non-singleton clones. Clones expanded in unsorted samples were annotated as CD4+, CD8+ or unknown by matching protein sequences in sorted samples from the same patient. Wilcoxon tests on paired samples were used to test changes in diversity from C1D1 to C4D1. The immuneACCESS repertoire file appears here via TCRdb, limited to in-frame rearrangements. These files lack a portion of the clones; in checked studies, under half of the deficit traces to unresolved V genes, and the cause of the others is not known. V and J calls and clone size are as listed in that table; D and trimming were resolved from the DNA. The sample yields approximately 110,000 clones; approximately 90% were counted once. The top ten clonotypes cover around a fifth of the sample.

The time point tag for this specimen amounts to: cycle 4 day 1 (C4D1), after five to seven weeks of nivolumab. Relapse after autologous stem cell transplantation had occurred in all trial patients, and cohorts A, B and C were distinguished by prior brentuximab vedotin exposure. The trial cohort comprised some 60 patients with relapsed/refractory classical Hodgkin lymphoma whose best overall responses were complete response, partial response or progressive disease. In the multi-cohort phase II CheckMate 205 trial, trial patients received single-agent nivolumab. An independent review committee assessed best overall response using the 2007 International Working Group response criteria. PBMCs from the trial were collected at three points: immediately before nivolumab initiation (C1D1), and during therapy at cycle 2 day 1 and cycle 4 day 1. Peripheral blood was collected in 8 mL Vacutainer Cell Preparation Tubes, from which PBMCs were isolated by centrifugation and then cryopreserved.

CDR1 and CDR2 are read off the germline V gene (reference sequence) as SGHNT and YYREEE. The CDR3 goes from the cysteine to the phenylalanine over 16 residues. The DNA shown is the 48-base CDR3, in frame from base 1. The germline V and J ends show losses of 3 bases and 4 bases respectively, and no gene match explains 7 bases of the junction. Paper-wide results and their limitations: The study was limited to a single clinical trial cohort, and causes of repertoire differences, possibly disease activity or prior therapy, remained undefined. Diversity was lower in patients who began nivolumab less than 1 year after ASCT, so these patients were left out of later analyses to avoid confounding by immune reconstitution. Baseline TCR diversity was reported to be lower in newly diagnosed patients than in healthy donors and to be lower still in relapsed/refractory patients. Among trial patients, those achieving complete response had baseline diversity similar to that of newly diagnosed patients, while diversity was significantly lower in partial responders and progressors. CD4+ but not CD8+ TCR diversity rose significantly by C4D1 (p=0.0027 vs p=0.16), most apparent in complete responders (p=0.02).

This clone has just a few counts. Its recognized antigen is unknown. Per-base qualities were not stored, and no clone one base away is much larger. Specimen: peripheral blood mononuclear cells (PBMCs), collected before the fourth cycle of nivolumab. Recombination linked TRBV5-4 to TRBJ1-2, with 12 bases in between that match TRBD1. The TCR comes from a human donor with classical Hodgkin lymphoma. The bases are TGTGCCAGCAGCTCCCCAGGGACAGGGGGCGGCTATGGCTACACCTTC. This gives the protein CASSSPGTGGGYGYTF.